This T cell receptor beta chain was recovered during a study of T cell responses to AZD1222 COVID-19 vaccine. This table comes from immunoSEQ multiplex PCR, and its TCRdb copy is limited to in-frame clones, with some not included. Altogether some 150,000 clones are present, roughly nine tenths being singletons, with the ten largest covering 1.5% to 2%. Concerning this clone itself: Its cognate antigen is unknown.

Trimming removed 2 bases from V and 2 bases from J, with 6 bases in between. Germline lookup yields CDR1 MNHEY and CDR2 SVGEGT. The CDR3 runs to 14 residues. Findings of the study overall: The peak T cell response came first, and repertoires were sampled only after it. At baseline, seropositivity was found in only a handful of AZD1222 recipients. White British people made up most donors, females outnumbered males, and clonal diversity was possibly underestimated. Reportedly, nearly half of unique spike TCRs recognized epitopes outside B.1.351/B.1.1.7 mutations.

Sequenced here: peripheral blood, sampled 28 days after the second AZD1222 dose. V usage is TRBV6-2 or TRBV6-3 and J usage is TRBJ2-2; D not certain. The TCR comes from an adult who received the AZD1222 COVID-19 vaccine. The CDR3, as DNA: TGTGCCAGCAGTTACGGTCCTAACACCGGGGAGCTGTTTTTT. Translated, it gives CASSYGPNTGELFF.